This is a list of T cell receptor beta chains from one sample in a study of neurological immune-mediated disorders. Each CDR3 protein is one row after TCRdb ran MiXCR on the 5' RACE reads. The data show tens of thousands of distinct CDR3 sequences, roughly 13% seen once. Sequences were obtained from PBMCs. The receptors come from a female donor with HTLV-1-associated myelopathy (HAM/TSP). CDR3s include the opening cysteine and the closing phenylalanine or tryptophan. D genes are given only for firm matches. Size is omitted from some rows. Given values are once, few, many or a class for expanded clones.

cdr3_nt: TGTGCTACCAGCAGATCCCCCTGGATGGGCTCTGGGGCCAACGTCCTGACTTTC
cdr3_aa: CATSRSPWMGSGANVLTF
v_call: TRBV15
clone_size: many
j_call: TRBJ2-6
d_call: -

cdr3_nt: TGTGCCAGCAGCGTAGTGGAGGGAGATACGCAGTATTTT
cdr3_aa: CASSVVEGDTQYF
v_call: TRBV9
clone_size: many
j_call: TRBJ2-3
d_call: -

cdr3_nt: TGTGCCAGCAGACTAGCGGGGGGTGCCTACGAGCAGTACTTC
cdr3_aa: CASRLAGGAYEQYF
v_call: TRBV6-2/TRBV6-3
clone_size: many
j_call: TRBJ2-7
d_call: TRBD2

cdr3_nt: TGCGCCAGCATCGCAGGAGTAGACGGGGAGCTGTTTTTT
cdr3_aa: CASIAGVDGELFF
v_call: TRBV5-1
clone_size: medium-sized
j_call: TRBJ2-2
d_call: -

cdr3_nt: TGTGCCAGCAGCTTAGCTGGCCCCGCCCCGGGTACGCAGTATTTT
cdr3_aa: CASSLAGPAPGTQYF
v_call: TRBV7-2
clone_size: many
j_call: TRBJ2-3
d_call: -

cdr3_nt: TGTGCCAGCAGTTTAAGTCAGGGAACCTACGAGCAGTACTTC
cdr3_aa: CASSLSQGTYEQYF
v_call: TRBV28
clone_size: many
j_call: TRBJ2-7
d_call: -

cdr3_nt: TGCGCCAGCAGCACCGGCCGGGCCCAGGGCACAGATACGCAGTATTTT
cdr3_aa: CASSTGRAQGTDTQYF
v_call: TRBV5-1
clone_size: many
j_call: TRBJ2-3
d_call: -

cdr3_nt: TGTGCCAGCAGCGTAGGAGAGGGAACTTTCAATGAGCAGTTCTTC
cdr3_aa: CASSVGEGTFNEQFF
v_call: TRBV9
clone_size: few
j_call: TRBJ2-1
d_call: -

cdr3_nt: TGTGCCAGCAGTTTTAAGATAGTCGGAGGGACATACGAGCAGTACTTC
cdr3_aa: CASSFKIVGGTYEQYF
v_call: TRBV28
clone_size: many
j_call: TRBJ2-7
d_call: -

cdr3_nt: TGTGCCAGCAGTTACCCGGGGGCTAACTATGGCTACACCTTC
cdr3_aa: CASSYPGANYGYTF
v_call: TRBV28
clone_size: few
j_call: TRBJ1-2
d_call: -

cdr3_nt: TGCAGTGCTCCGAGACTAGCGGGGGGTGGGGAGACCCAGTACTTC
cdr3_aa: CSAPRLAGGGETQYF
v_call: TRBV20-1
clone_size: many
j_call: TRBJ2-5
d_call: TRBD2

cdr3_nt: TGTGCCAGCAGCAAAGTCCAGGACGGGGACTCTCAGGCCTTC
cdr3_aa: CASSKVQDGDSQAF
v_call: TRBV21-1
clone_size: -
j_call: TRBJ2-1
d_call: -

cdr3_nt: TGCGCCAGCAGCTTAGGACAGGGGGCTGATGGCTACACCTTC
cdr3_aa: CASSLGQGADGYTF
v_call: TRBV5-1
clone_size: many
j_call: TRBJ1-2
d_call: TRBD1

cdr3_nt: TGCGCCAGCAGTCTTGAACGGAACTCCTACAATGAGCAGTTCTTC
cdr3_aa: CASSLERNSYNEQFF
v_call: TRBV5-1
clone_size: -
j_call: TRBJ2-1
d_call: -

cdr3_nt: TGCGCCAGCAGCCCTCAAGGGGACAGGGCCTCCTACGAGCAGTACTTC
cdr3_aa: CASSPQGDRASYEQYF
v_call: TRBV5-1
clone_size: many
j_call: TRBJ2-7
d_call: TRBD1

cdr3_nt: TGTGCCAGCAGCTTAGCGGCGGGGGCCACAGATACGCAGTATTTT
cdr3_aa: CASSLAAGATDTQYF
v_call: TRBV7-2
clone_size: many
j_call: TRBJ2-3
d_call: -